A single T cell receptor (beta chain) is shown here with its context. The data belong to a study of T cell changes during pregnancy in multiple sclerosis. Libraries were prepared by immunoSEQ multiplex PCR; TCRdb keeps only in-frame clonotypes and omits some of them. This sample carries about 120,000 clones, approximately 94% of them seen once, and the ten largest clones take 6.2%. CDR1 and CDR2 from the germline V gene are SGHVS and FQNEAQ. V was pared by 4 bases and J by 4 bases, with 4 bases of the junction left unmatched. CDR3 length: 15 residues. The receptor was isolated from a female donor with multiple sclerosis, enrolled in a pregnancy study. The sample was peripheral blood, taken before pregnancy. The chain recombines TRBV7-8 with TRBJ2-2; 9 positions agree with TRBD2. CDR3 nucleotides: TGTGCCAGCAGCTCCCTAGCGGGAACCACCGGGGAGCTGTTTTTT. It specifies CASSSLAGTTGELFF.